Listed below are T cell receptor beta chains from one sample, sequenced in a study of blood T cell repertoires in COVID-19. Measured with immunoSEQ multiplex PCR; TCRdb has only the in-frame clones, and not every one. This table holds under 450,000 clones, approximately 80% found once. Sequenced material: peripheral blood. The receptors originated from a human donor with acute or convalescent COVID-19. The donor label of this sample is uncertain. Both conserved end residues are part of each CDR3. A D gene is named only where the DNA matches it firmly. Size values are once, few and many counts, or a class for expanded clones, and some rows have none.

V: TRBV5-1
D: TRBD1
J: TRBJ2-3
size: few
DNA: TGCGCCAGCAGCCTTCGACAGGGGGCTGATACGCAGTATTTT
CDR3: CASSLRQGADTQYF

V: TRBV7-2
D: TRBD2
J: TRBJ2-2
size: .
DNA: TGTGCCAGCAGCTTACGACTAGCGGGAGCCCCGGGCACCGGGGAGCTGTTTTTT
CDR3: CASSLRLAGAPGTGELFF

V: TRBV28
D: TRBD1
J: TRBJ1-2
size: once
DNA: TGTGCCAGCAGCTCAGACAGGGGGCCTGGTGGCTACACCTTC
CDR3: CASSSDRGPGGYTF

V: TRBV28
D: .
J: TRBJ1-6
size: .
DNA: TGTGCCAGCAGTCACGACACCAGGGTTTCACCCCTCCACTTT
CDR3: CASSHDTRVSPLHF

V: TRBV2
D: .
J: TRBJ2-5
size: .
DNA: TGTGCCACCAGACGCCATTTCCGGGACTCACAAGAGACCCAGTACTTC
CDR3: CATRRHFRDSQETQYF

V: TRBV18
D: TRBD1
J: TRBJ1-5
size: .
DNA: TGTGCCAGCTCACCGGTAGGACAGGGGATTAATCAGCCCCAGCATTTT
CDR3: CASSPVGQGINQPQHF

V: TRBV29-1
D: .
J: TRBJ1-1
size: .
DNA: TGCAGCGTTGACCTCACAGGGTTGAACACTGAAGCTTTCTTT
CDR3: CSVDLTGLNTEAFF

V: TRBV10-3
D: .
J: TRBJ1-5
size: .
DNA: TGTGCCATCAGTGCAGGGCTAGAAGGCAATCAGCCCCAGCATTTT
CDR3: CAISAGLEGNQPQHF

V: TRBV4-1
D: TRBD1
J: TRBJ1-1
size: .
DNA: TGCGCCAGCAGCCAAATGGGACAGGGTAAGAGGAACACTGAAGCTTTCTTT
CDR3: CASSQMGQGKRNTEAFF

V: TRBV3-1/TRBV3-2
D: TRBD2
J: TRBJ2-4
size: .
DNA: TGTGCCAGCAGCCAAGGAAAACTAGCGGACTTCGCCAAAAACATTCAGTACTTC
CDR3: CASSQGKLADFAKNIQYF

V: TRBV12-3/TRBV12-4
D: .
J: TRBJ1-1
size: .
DNA: TGTGCCAGCATTTCCGGGGGGCAGCCTGAAGCTTTCTTT
CDR3: CASISGGQPEAFF

V: TRBV7-6
D: .
J: TRBJ1-3
size: .
DNA: TGTGCCAGCAGCTTAGTAGTCCTCTCTACCTCGGCTGGAAACACCATATATTTT
CDR3: CASSLVVLSTSAGNTIYF

V: TRBV9
D: .
J: TRBJ1-6
size: .
DNA: TGTGCCAGCAAAAGGGCTGACAGAAATTCACCCCTCCACTTT
CDR3: CASKRADRNSPLHF

V: TRBV29-1
D: TRBD1
J: TRBJ1-5
size: .
DNA: TGCAGCGTTGCCGGGACAGATCAGCCCCAGCATTTT
CDR3: CSVAGTDQPQHF

V: TRBV6-1
D: TRBD2
J: TRBJ2-7
size: .
DNA: TGTGCCAGCAGTGTCGGGGGGATCCTCTCCGAGCAGTACTTC
CDR3: CASSVGGILSEQYF

V: TRBV28
D: .
J: TRBJ2-5
size: .
DNA: TGTGCCAGCAGTGTCGCCCCGGGGACCCAGTACTTC
CDR3: CASSVAPGTQYF

V: TRBV21-1
D: .
J: TRBJ2-7
size: .
DNA: TGTGCCAGCAGCGAAAACTCGATCCCCCGACAGGGTCTAACCTACGAGCAGTACTTC
CDR3: CASSENSIPRQGLTYEQYF

V: TRBV10-3
D: TRBD1
J: TRBJ1-5
size: .
DNA: TGTGCCATCAGTGAACAGGGGGCGAATCAGCCCCAGCATTTT
CDR3: CAISEQGANQPQHF

V: TRBV4-1
D: TRBD1
J: TRBJ2-6
size: .
DNA: TGCGCCAGCAGCCGTTCTGAGGGACAGGGGGGCTCTGGGGCCAACGTCCTGACTTTC
CDR3: CASSRSEGQGGSGANVLTF

V: TRBV29-1
D: TRBD1
J: TRBJ1-1
size: once
DNA: TGCAGCGGGGACAGAACGAACACTGAAGCTTTCTTT
CDR3: CSGDRTNTEAFF

V: TRBV3-1/TRBV3-2
D: TRBD1
J: TRBJ2-1
size: .
DNA: TGTGCCAGCAGCCCTCGACAGGGGGCCATGGTTGAGCAGTTCTTC
CDR3: CASSPRQGAMVEQFF

V: TRBV6-5
D: .
J: TRBJ2-6
size: .
DNA: TGTGCCAGCAGTTCCGAGGGGGCTGGGGCCAACGTCCTGACTTTC
CDR3: CASSSEGAGANVLTF

V: TRBV3-1/TRBV3-2
D: .
J: TRBJ1-1
size: .
DNA: TGTGCCAGCAGCCTCGTAGGTGGAGGGATGAACACTGAAGCTTTCTTT
CDR3: CASSLVGGGMNTEAFF

V: TRBV5-1
D: TRBD1
J: TRBJ2-3
size: .
DNA: TGCGCCAGCAGTCCGACCGGGACAGGGACAGATACGCAGTATTTT
CDR3: CASSPTGTGTDTQYF

V: TRBV4-2
D: .
J: TRBJ1-1
size: .
DNA: TGTGCCAGCAGCCAAGATGGGGAGACCAAAAACCCCCATTTT
CDR3: CASSQDGETKNPHF

V: TRBV28
D: TRBD1
J: TRBJ1-2
size: .
DNA: TGTGCCAGCAGTTCCACAGGGGGGGGCTACACCTTC
CDR3: CASSSTGGGYTF

V: TRBV15
D: TRBD1
J: TRBJ1-1
size: few
DNA: TGTGCCACCAGCAGAGACACAGGGGGGGGCGAAGCTTTCTTT
CDR3: CATSRDTGGGEAFF

V: TRBV4-1
D: TRBD1
J: TRBJ1-1
size: .
DNA: TGCGCCAGCAGCCAAGGGGACAGGGCTCCTGAAGCTTTCTTT
CDR3: CASSQGDRAPEAFF

V: TRBV11-2
D: .
J: TRBJ2-1
size: few
DNA: TGTGCCAGCAGGGCACTGTCTAGCCCCTATGAGCAGTTCTTC
CDR3: CASRALSSPYEQFF

V: TRBV27
D: .
J: TRBJ1-5
size: .
DNA: TGTGCCAGCAGTTTGGCGGGGGCGCTGAAGGGTCAGCCCCAGCATTTT
CDR3: CASSLAGALKGQPQHF

V: TRBV19
D: .
J: TRBJ1-6
size: .
DNA: TGTGCCAGTAGTATAGATCGCAGTTCACCCCTCCACTTT
CDR3: CASSIDRSSPLHF

V: TRBV28
D: .
J: TRBJ1-5
size: .
DNA: TGTGCCAGCAGTTTATTCAGAAGTGTTAGCAATCAGCCCCAGCATTTT
CDR3: CASSLFRSVSNQPQHF

V: TRBV30
D: .
J: TRBJ1-2
size: .
DNA: TGTGCCTGGAGTTTGCAGGCCCCCTCTGGCTACACCTTC
CDR3: CAWSLQAPSGYTF

V: TRBV3-1/TRBV3-2
D: .
J: TRBJ2-3
size: .
DNA: TGTGCCAGCAGCCCAGGGGTTAAAGATACGCAGTATTTT
CDR3: CASSPGVKDTQYF

V: TRBV5-1
D: .
J: TRBJ1-1
size: .
DNA: TGCGCCAGCAGCTTGGTTGCGGGGAACACTGAAGCTTTCTTT
CDR3: CASSLVAGNTEAFF

V: TRBV7-2
D: TRBD1
J: TRBJ1-2
size: .
DNA: TGTGCCAGCAGCTTAACCAGGGGGGACTATGGCTACACCTTC
CDR3: CASSLTRGDYGYTF

V: TRBV20-1
D: .
J: TRBJ1-6
size: .
DNA: TGCAGTGCTAGTCGAGTCAATTCACCCCTCCACTTT
CDR3: CSASRVNSPLHF

V: TRBV10-2
D: .
J: TRBJ2-7
size: .
DNA: TGCGCCAGCTCTAGTTCTGGCTACGAGCAGTACTTC
CDR3: CASSSSGYEQYF

V: TRBV7-2
D: TRBD2
J: TRBJ2-7
size: once
DNA: TGTGCCAGCAGCTTAGAGTCGGGACTAGCGGGAGCCTACGAGCAGTACTTC
CDR3: CASSLESGLAGAYEQYF

V: TRBV5-4
D: .
J: TRBJ1-1
size: .
DNA: TGTGCCAGCAGCGCTAAACAGGGCATAACGGGTGAAGCTTTCTTT
CDR3: CASSAKQGITGEAFF

V: TRBV18
D: .
J: TRBJ1-1
size: .
DNA: TGTGCCAGCTCACCCCTCGACACGGGGTACACTGAAGCTTTCTTT
CDR3: CASSPLDTGYTEAFF

V: TRBV2
D: .
J: TRBJ1-6
size: .
DNA: TGTGCCAGCAGTGCAGGAGGGCCGATCCTAAGCTCACCCCTCCACTTT
CDR3: CASSAGGPILSSPLHF

V: TRBV6-5
D: .
J: TRBJ1-2
size: .
DNA: TGTGCCAGCCACACGACGAAGGGGAGGGACTATGGCTACACCTTC
CDR3: CASHTTKGRDYGYTF

V: TRBV30
D: TRBD1
J: TRBJ1-4
size: .
DNA: TGTGCCTTGCAGACCGGGACAGGGAATGAAAAACTGTTTTTT
CDR3: CALQTGTGNEKLFF

V: TRBV30
D: TRBD2
J: TRBJ2-1
size: .
DNA: TGTGCCTGGAGTTATAGCGGGGGGGCTGTTGAGCAGTTCTTC
CDR3: CAWSYSGGAVEQFF

V: TRBV15
D: TRBD2
J: TRBJ2-3
size: .
DNA: TGTGCCACCAGCAGGCTAGCGGGAGGGTCAGATACGCAGTATTTT
CDR3: CATSRLAGGSDTQYF

V: TRBV19
D: TRBD1
J: TRBJ1-2
size: .
DNA: TGTGCCAGTAGTATCACAACAGGGGACTATGGCTACACCTTC
CDR3: CASSITTGDYGYTF

V: TRBV7-2
D: .
J: TRBJ2-2
size: .
DNA: TGTGCCAGCAGCTTCCCTAGGTCCGGGATCGACACCGGGGAGCTGTTTTTT
CDR3: CASSFPRSGIDTGELFF

V: TRBV2
D: TRBD1
J: TRBJ1-2
size: few
DNA: TGTGCCAGCCACAGGGGGCAGATAGGTGGCTACACCTTC
CDR3: CASHRGQIGGYTF